These 20 T cell receptor beta chains were sequenced from one sample in a study of blood T cell repertoires in COVID-19. Produced via immunoSEQ multiplex PCR; TCRdb's table is partial and in-frame only. The sample yields 300,000 to 400,000 clones, around nine tenths seen once. The specimen sequenced was peripheral blood. The origin of the receptors is a woman between 18 and 30 years old who had recovered from COVID-19.

The rearrangement joins TRBV10-1 to TRBJ2-3, with 7 bases lining up with TRBD2. The germline V gene has CDR1 WNHNN and CDR2 SYGVQD (reference sequence). The CDR3 length is 13 residues. Trimming at V came to 6 bases and at J to 9 bases, leaving 9 bases not matched to a gene. The CDR3 DNA reads as TGCGCCAGCAGCGATAACCTAGCGGCCACGCAGTATTTT. It yields the protein CASSDNLAATQYF.

The V and J genes are TRBV5-1 and TRBJ2-5, with 8 bases identical to TRBD1. The CDR3 consists of 15 residues. The germline V gene encodes CDR1 SGHRS and CDR2 YFSETQ. V trimming: 4 bases; J trimming: 2 bases; junction bases outside the gene matches: 7. The CDR3 DNA reads TGCGCCAGCAGCCCCGGGACAGGAGGGCAAGAGACCCAGTACTTC. Its translation is CASSPGTGGQETQYF.

CDR3: CASSFMGLNTEAFF. The CDR3 bases are TGCGCCAGCAGCTTCATGGGCCTGAACACTGAAGCTTTCTTT. The genes are TRBV5-1 and TRBJ1-1; D is unclear. This CDR3 comprises 14 residues. V gave up 2 bases and J gave up 0 bases, with 8 bases separating them. Germline assignment: CDR1 SGHRS and CDR2 YFSETQ. The full variable domain, completed using reference TRBV5-1 and TRBJ1-1, is KAGVTQTPRYLIKTRGQQVTLSCSPISGHRSVSWYQQTPGQGLQFLFEYFSETQRNKGNFPGRFSGRQFSNSRSEMNVSTLELGDSALYLCASSFMGLNTEAFFGQGTRLTVV.

The rearrangement links TRBV28 to TRBJ1-3; D remains ambiguous. CDR3 length: 16 residues. Per germline, CDR1 MDHEN and CDR2 SYDVKM. Trimming stripped 3 bases from V and 0 bases from J, with 12 bases between. The CDR3 coding sequence is TGTGCCAGCAGTTTGGTCCAGTTTTACTCTGGAAACACCATATATTTT. Protein: CASSLVQFYSGNTIYF.

Here the CDR3 reads CASSVDREGYEQYV. The CDR3 DNA sequence: TGTGCCAGCAGCGTAGATCGGGAGGGGTACGAGCAGTACGTC. This chain links TRBV9 with TRBJ2-7; 8 positions match TRBD2. The germline V gene encodes CDR1 SGDLS and CDR2 YYNGEE. The CDR3 spans 14 residues. Unmatched junction bases numbered 3, after V lost 0 bases and J lost 4 bases.

V usage is TRBV7-2 and J usage is TRBJ2-7; 7 nucleotides align to TRBD2. The CDR3 runs to 14 residues. Germline lookup yields CDR1 SGHTA and CDR2 FQGNSA. The trim removed 0 bases at V and 4 bases at J, leaving 3 bases unmatched. CDR3 loop: CASSLAGRGYEQYV. The CDR3 DNA reads as TGTGCCAGCAGCTTAGCGGGGAGGGGTTACGAGCAGTACGTC.

In its sample, this clone was seen a few times. The V call is TRBV3-1 (or the pseudogene TRBV3-2), the J call TRBJ1-4, with 8 nucleotides matching TRBD1. Trimming at V came to 4 bases and at J to 7 bases, leaving 5 bases not matched to a gene. The CDR3 spans 14 residues. CDR1 and CDR2 (germline): LGHDT, YNNKEL (reference sequence). The CDR3 loop reads CASSLGTGIEKLFF. DNA for the CDR3: TGTGCCAGCAGCCTAGGGACAGGTATTGAAAAACTGTTTTTT.

V gene TRBV15 combines with J gene TRBJ1-4; D is perhaps TRBD1 (5 bases). This CDR3 is 14 amino acids long. Trimming removed 0 bases at V and 7 bases at J, with 9 bases between. Germline lookup yields CDR1 LNHNV and CDR2 YYDKDF (reference sequence). The CDR3 DNA reads as TGTGCCACCAGCAGAGATTCGGGGGGTGAAAAACTGTTTTTT. It is translated as CATSRDSGGEKLFF.

The chain couples TRBV3-1 (or the pseudogene TRBV3-2) to TRBJ1-2; 7 bases are a match to TRBD1. The CDR3 consists of 12 residues. The germline V gene encodes CDR1 LGHDT and CDR2 YNNKEL (reference sequence). J was trimmed by 7 bases and V by 6 bases; bases with no gene match: 5. CDR3 DNA: TGTGCCAGCAGAGAGGGGGCTTTTGGCTACACCTTC. Translation gives CASREGAFGYTF.

This clone has just one count. The sample contains more than one DNA sequence encoding this CDR3. In DNA form, the CDR3 reads TGTGCCAGCAGCCTCGAAGGGGGCTACACTGAAGCTTTCTTT. It specifies CASSLEGGYTEAFF. V and J are TRBV13 and TRBJ1-1; TRBD1 matches 7 bases. Germline-derived CDR1 and CDR2 are PRHDT and FYEKMQ (reference sequence). CDR3 length equals 14 residues. The V and J ends lost 5 bases and 3 bases, in that order; junction bases with no gene match: 6.

The chain employs TRBV11-2 and TRBJ2-2; TRBD1 might be the D (5 bases). CDR1 is SGHAT, CDR2 FQNNGV, per germline. This CDR3 is 15 amino acids long. V gave up 6 bases and J gave up 8 bases, with 19 bases separating them. The CDR3 sequence is CASRFPGHYQGELFF. The CDR3 DNA is TGTGCCAGCAGATTTCCCGGACACTACCAGGGGGAGCTGTTTTTT.

The J gene is TRBJ1-5, the V gene TRBV5-1, with D perhaps TRBD1 (6 bases). This CDR3 is built from 15 residues. Germline CDR1 and CDR2: SGHRS and YFSETQ. V lost 0 bases, J lost 9 bases, and 16 bases lay in between. CDR3 in DNA: TGCGCCAGCAGCTTGGCGGGACACCCGCAGGGGCCCCAGCATTTT. Translated, it gives CASSLAGHPQGPQHF.

V and J are TRBV25-1 and TRBJ2-1; 11 bases are shared with TRBD2. Germline lookup yields CDR1 MGHDK and CDR2 SYGVNS. After removal of 1 base from V and 5 bases from J, the junction contained 7 bases not matched to a gene. This CDR3 is 17 amino acids long. CDR3 DNA sequence: TGTGCCAGCAGTGAATGGGGTAGCGGGAGGGAGGACAATGAGCAGTTCTTC. This gives the protein CASSEWGSGREDNEQFF. The whole variable domain, remainder taken from reference TRBV25-1 and TRBJ2-1, is EADIYQTPRYLVIGTGKKITLECSQTMGHDKMYWYQQDPGMELHLIHYSYGVNSTEKGDLSSESTVSRIRTEHFPLTLESARPSHTSQYLCASSEWGSGREDNEQFFGPGTRLTVL.

This clone was picked up one time. This CDR3 reads CASSPRGTGELFF. The CDR3 region has the DNA TGTGCCAGCAGCCCTCGGGGAACCGGGGAGCTGTTTTTT. This rearrangement joins TRBV9 to TRBJ2-2; D possibly corresponds to TRBD2 (5 bases). V was cut by 4 bases and J by 5 bases, with 9 bases left in between. The CDR3 consists of 13 residues. Germline CDR1 SGDLS, CDR2 YYNGEE.

About this clone: The sample has other DNA sequences that encode this CDR3 too. CDR3 loop: CASSYGRAGNTIYF. DNA of the CDR3: TGTGCCAGCAGTTACGGTCGGGCTGGAAACACCATATATTTT. The chain is built from TRBV6-5 and TRBJ1-3; D is unclear. V gave up 2 bases and J gave up 2 bases, with 7 bases separating them. CDR3 length: 14 amino acids. The germline V gene encodes CDR1 MNHEY and CDR2 SVGAGI.

This clone was observed a few times. This chain joins TRBV3-1 (or the pseudogene TRBV3-2) and TRBJ1-5, with D possibly matching TRBD1 (5 bases). This CDR3 is built from 16 residues. V was trimmed by 3 bases and J by 6 bases, leaving 18 bases between them. Germline V gene sequence: CDR1 LGHDT, CDR2 YNNKEL (reference sequence). CDR3: CASSHATPQGGQPQHF. CDR3 DNA: TGTGCCAGCAGCCACGCGACACCCCAGGGAGGTCAGCCCCAGCATTTT.

This chain uses TRBV11-3 with TRBJ2-5; maybe TRBD2 (6 bases). The germline gives CDR1 SGHNT, CDR2 YENEEA. The CDR3 runs to 16 residues. V was cut by 5 bases and J by 4 bases, with 20 bases left in between. Written as DNA, the CDR3 is TGTGCCAGCAGCCCGGTGGGAGCGGGTCTAGCAGAGACCCAGTACTTC. This translates into CASSPVGAGLAETQYF.

The chain recombines TRBV29-1 with TRBJ1-2; TRBD1 aligns across 7 bases. CDR3 length: 13 residues. CDR1 and CDR2 from the germline V gene are SQVTM and ANQGSEA. The ends lost 8 bases at V and 1 base at J; junction bases unmatched: 7. DNA of the CDR3: TGCAGCACTAGGGACAGACATAACTATGGCTACACCTTC. It yields the protein CSTRDRHNYGYTF. Filled out from reference TRBV29-1 and TRBJ1-2, the complete variable domain reads SAVISQKPSRDICQRGTSLTIQCQVDSQVTMMFWYRQQPGQSLTLIATANQGSEATYESGFVIDKFPISRPNLTFSTLTVSNMSPEDSSIYLCSTRDRHNYGYTFGSGTRLTVV.

With respect to this clone: Other DNA sequences in the sample encode the same CDR3. V gene TRBV11-3 combines with J gene TRBJ2-3; D unclear. The CDR3 totals 11 residues. Germline loops: CDR1 SGHNT, CDR2 YENEEA. V was clipped by 3 bases and J by 6 bases, with 4 bases between them. CDR3 DNA sequence: TGTGCCAGCAGCTTCAGGGATACGCAGTATTTT. Protein sequence: CASSFRDTQYF.

The chain has TRBV4-1 and TRBJ1-5; 9 bases line up with TRBD1. CDR3 size: 16 residues. The germline V gene encodes CDR1 MGHRA and CDR2 YSYEKL. Unmatched junction bases numbered 7, after V lost 2 bases and J lost 5 bases. This CDR3 is CASSQRDRVGYQPQHF. CDR3 in DNA: TGCGCCAGCAGCCAACGGGACAGGGTAGGGTATCAGCCCCAGCATTTT.